The 23 T cell receptor beta chains below all came from one sample that was sequenced in a study of human T cells and chemical hapten exposure. The time point is: pre-sensitization, week 0. The treatment is: therapeutic diphenylcyclopropenone sensitization with weekly scalp DPC. MiXCR, run by TCRdb on the RACE reads, gives a single entry per CDR3 protein. The table lists about 120,000 distinct CDR3 sequences, about 13% of them singletons. The source material was whole blood, sampled in connection with sensitization to the hapten diphenylcyclopropenone (DPC). These receptors were collected from a woman between 18 and 30 years old with alopecia areata. Some clones in this sample may be carry-over from other donors' samples.

The V gene is TRBV20-1, the J gene TRBJ1-5; D is undetermined. Germline V gene sequence: CDR1 DFQATT, CDR2 SNEGSKA (reference sequence). The CDR3 contains 14 residues. V dropped 5 bases and J dropped 2 bases, with 13 bases sitting between them. CDR3 nucleotides: TGCAGTGCTCGGGGAGGAAGAGGCAATCAGCCCCAGCATTTT. Translated: CSARGGRGNQPQHF.

The chain recombines TRBV20-1 with TRBJ2-1; tentatively, D is TRBD1 (5 bases). The germline gives CDR1 DFQATT, CDR2 SNEGSKA (reference sequence). Trimming removed 3 bases from V and 5 bases from J, with 11 bases in between. The CDR3 is made up of 13 amino acids. CDR3 DNA: TGCAGTGCTAGGTCCGACAGACACAATGAGCAGTTCTTC. Translated, it gives CSARSDRHNEQFF.

The sample holds a few counts of this clonotype. The CDR3 sequence is CASSSMGELFF. Written as DNA, the CDR3 is TGTGCCAGCAGCTCTATGGGGGAGCTGTTTTTT. The chain combines TRBV7-9 with TRBJ2-2, with D uncertain. The V end lost 4 bases, the J end lost 8 bases, and 5 bases lay between the germline ends. The CDR3 is 11 amino acids. In germline, CDR1 is SEHNR, CDR2 FQNEAQ (reference sequence).

The chain links TRBV12-3 or TRBV12-4 to TRBJ2-1, with TRBD1 as a possible D gene (5 bases). Trimming stripped 3 bases from V and 10 bases from J, with 10 bases between. The CDR3 length is 12 residues. The CDR3 sequence is CASSLGPEEQFF. CDR3 nucleotides: TGTGCCAGCAGTTTGGGGCCGGAGGAGCAGTTCTTC.

Notes on this clonotype: The junction and the germline gene differ at one end; a read error may be behind it. This chain links TRBV3-1 with TRBJ2-1, with a possible D match to TRBD2 (6 bases). Looked up from germline, CDR1 is LGHDT and CDR2 is YNNKEL (reference sequence). The length of the CDR3 is 15 residues. In DNA form, the CDR3 reads TGTGCCAGCAGCAAAGACGGGGGTTCCTACAATGAGCAGTTCTTC. As protein: CASSKDGGSYNEQFF.

This clonotype was observed a handful of times. This chain uses TRBV11-2 with TRBJ2-1; 8 nucleotides agree with TRBD1. CDR1 and CDR2 (germline): SGHAT, FQNNGV. The CDR3 totals 16 residues. With V trimmed by 3 bases and J by 8 bases, 12 bases remained unmatched. CDR3 in DNA: TGTGCCAGCAGCTTCGGGACAGGAAGTTCCGGCGATGAGCAGTTCTTC. It specifies CASSFGTGSSGDEQFF.

This clonotype has just a few counts. The gene calls are TRBV7-2 and TRBJ1-2; 7 nucleotides align to TRBD1. V dropped 4 bases and J dropped 4; count of bases not matched to a gene: 0. Looked up from germline, CDR1 is SGHTA and CDR2 is FQGNSA. The CDR3 has 12 residues. The chain's CDR3 is CASSSGGYGYTF. For the CDR3, the DNA is TGTGCCAGCAGCTCAGGGGGCTATGGCTACACCTTC.

This clonotype was detected ten times or more. The chain uses TRBV11-2 and TRBJ2-1, with 8 bases fitting TRBD1. Germline lookup yields CDR1 SGHAT and CDR2 FQNNGV. With 4 bases clipped from V and 7 bases from J, the junction kept 6 bases outside the gene matches. This CDR3 is built from 14 residues. Written as DNA, the CDR3 is TGTGCCAGCAGCTGGACAGGGAGAAGGAATGAGCAGTTCTTC. The encoded protein is CASSWTGRRNEQFF.

The rearrangement joins TRBV6-2 or TRBV6-3 to TRBJ2-5, with 8 bases matching TRBD2. The CDR3 covers 15 residues. The J segment lost 3 bases and the V segment lost 0 bases, leaving 3 bases of the junction unmatched. CDR1 and CDR2 (germline): MNHEY, SVGEGT. This CDR3 is CASSYSSSGEETQYF. The CDR3 DNA reads TGTGCCAGCAGTTACTCGAGTAGCGGGGAAGAGACCCAGTACTTC.

In this sample, this clonotype turned up a few times. The V and J genes are TRBV6-5 and TRBJ2-2, with 8 positions matching TRBD2. V trimming: 8 bases; J trimming: 4 bases; junction bases outside the gene matches: 6. Per the germline V gene, CDR1 is MNHEY and CDR2 is SVGAGI. The CDR3 totals 14 residues. DNA for the CDR3: TGTGCCAGCGTCGAGCGGGGGAGCACCGGGGAGCTGTTTTTT. It encodes CASVERGSTGELFF.

This clonotype was recorded many times. The gene calls are TRBV6-4 and TRBJ2-1; D ambiguous. V lost 2 bases and J 8 bases, leaving 25 bases between the germline ends. The germline gives CDR1 MRHNA, CDR2 SNTAGT. The CDR3 sequence is 18 residues long. The CDR3 DNA sequence: TGTGCCAGCAGTGACGCCGACATCCTCCGACCAATGCAAGATGAGCAGTTCTTC. Protein sequence: CASSDADILRPMQDEQFF.

The chain joins TRBV5-1 to TRBJ2-1, with D perhaps TRBD1 (5 bases). The ends were cut back, 5 bases at V and 4 bases at J, with 10 bases in the middle. The germline V gene has CDR1 SGHRS and CDR2 YFSETQ. The CDR3 spans 13 residues. In DNA, the CDR3 is TGCGCCAGCAGTTTTGACAGATACAATGAGCAGTTCTTC. Its protein is CASSFDRYNEQFF.

This chain uses TRBV18 with TRBJ1-3; 8 nucleotides agree with TRBD1. CDR3 length: 16 amino acids. Germline V gene sequence: CDR1 KGHSH, CDR2 LQKENI. Trimming took 6 bases from V and 4 from J; bases not matched to a gene: 11. DNA of the CDR3: TGTGCCAGCTCTACTTTGTGGGACAGGCGGGGAAACACCATATATTTT. Residues: CASSTLWDRRGNTIYF.

Within the sample, this clonotype is medium-sized. This chain links TRBV7-9 with TRBJ2-6, with TRBD1 matching over 7 bases. The CDR3 contains 19 residues. Germline assignment: CDR1 SEHNR and CDR2 FQNEAQ (reference sequence). The J segment lost 4 bases and the V segment lost 1 base, leaving 13 bases of the junction unmatched. The CDR3 coding sequence is TGTGCCAGCAGCTTAGGGGCTGGACAGGCCCCTCTGGGGGCCAACGTCCTGACTTTC. Translation: CASSLGAGQAPLGANVLTF. Using reference TRBV7-9 and TRBJ2-6 for the parts outside the CDR3, the full variable domain is DTGVSQNPRHKITKRGQNVTFRCDPISEHNRLYWYRQTLGQGPEFLTYFQNEAQLEKSRLLSDRFSAERPKGSFSTLEIQRTEQGDSAMYLCASSLGAGQAPLGANVLTFGAGSRLTVL.

This clonotype occurred many times. The V and J genes are TRBV11-2 and TRBJ1-1; D is unclear. Trimming shortened V by 0 bases and J by 3 bases, and 8 bases separated the two germline ends. Germline CDR1 is SGHAT and CDR2 is FQNNGV. The CDR3 spans 14 residues. The CDR3, as DNA: TGTGCCAGCAGCTTAGATCGTCTTGACACTGAAGCTTTCTTT. Translating it yields CASSLDRLDTEAFF.

This clonotype showed up just a few times. The gene calls are TRBV18 and TRBJ1-2; D is perhaps TRBD1 (5 bases). The CDR3 runs to 15 residues. V gave up 4 bases and J gave up 3 bases, with 15 bases separating them. CDR1 is KGHSH, CDR2 LQKENI, per germline. CDR3 DNA: TGTGCCAGCTCACAAACCGGACGGGGGGACTATGGCTACACCTTC. Residues: CASSQTGRGDYGYTF.

This clonotype was seen a few times. The chain links TRBV6-6 to TRBJ2-5, with D hard to call. V lost 1 base, J lost 5 bases, and 11 bases lay in between. This CDR3 has 14 residues. Per germline, CDR1 MNHNY and CDR2 SVGAGI (reference sequence). This CDR3 reads CASSYFGLSETQYF. CDR3 DNA: TGTGCCAGCAGTTACTTCGGGTTATCTGAGACCCAGTACTTC.

This clonotype occurred many times. CDR3 protein: CASSPRDRGSWSGANVLTF. CDR3 in DNA: TGTGCCAGCTCACCGCGGGACAGGGGCTCGTGGTCTGGGGCCAACGTCCTGACTTTC. The gene calls are TRBV18 and TRBJ2-6; the match to TRBD1 covers 10 bases. The CDR3 length is 19 residues. CDR1 is KGHSH, CDR2 LQKENI, per germline. The V segment lost 3 bases and the J segment 1 base; nucleotides outside the gene matches: 9.

CDR3 bases: TGCGCCAGCAGCTTGGGGCACCACAGGGGGCCCATGAACACTGAAGCTTTCTTT. Protein product: CASSLGHHRGPMNTEAFF. The rearrangement links TRBV5-1 to TRBJ1-1; 9 bases line up with TRBD1. Germline CDR1 is SGHRS and CDR2 is YFSETQ. Trimming removed 0 bases from V and 0 bases from J; junction bases left unmatched: 9. This CDR3 region has 18 residues.

The V and J genes are TRBV20-1 and TRBJ2-2; D perhaps matches TRBD1 (6 bases). Trimming stripped 2 bases from V and 3 bases from J, with 10 bases between. Germline values: CDR1 DFQATT, CDR2 SNEGSKA (reference sequence). This CDR3 is built from 14 residues. CDR3 sequence: CSARRAGDTGELFF. The CDR3 DNA follows: TGCAGTGCTAGACGGGCAGGGGACACCGGGGAGCTGTTTTTT.

The chain carries TRBV10-3 and TRBJ2-3; D gene uncertain. The CDR3 is made up of 14 amino acids. Germline V lookup: CDR1 ENHRY, CDR2 SYGVKD. Trimming left V 4 bases short and J 0 bases short, with 8 bases between. CDR3 nucleotides: TGTGCCATCAGTGTTGGTGATAGCACAGATACGCAGTATTTT. Translating gives CAISVGDSTDTQYF.

In this sample, this clonotype turned up a few times. The chain is built from TRBV6-1 and TRBJ2-7; perhaps TRBD1 as D (6 bases). The germline CDR1 and CDR2 sequences are MNHNS and SASEGT. CDR3 length: 15 amino acids. V was pared by 3 bases and J by 3 bases, with 15 bases between. CDR3 residues: CASSEIPGHDYEQYF. The CDR3 coding sequence is TGTGCCAGCAGTGAGATTCCGGGACACGACTACGAGCAGTACTTC.

The chain carries TRBV4-2 and TRBJ2-7; no definite D call. V was pared by 0 bases and J by 0 bases, with 9 bases between. The germline gives CDR1 LGHNA, CDR2 YNFKEQ. This CDR3 is built from 15 residues. Here the CDR3 DNA reads TGTGCCAGCAGCCAAGAAAAGACACCCTCCTACGAGCAGTACTTC. It translates to CASSQEKTPSYEQYF.